The entry below describes one TCR beta chain. Its target is unknown. Only in-frame clones appear in the TCRdb table, and some are missing; sequencing was by immunoSEQ multiplex PCR. The data show around 50,000 clones, more than 70% seen once. These data originate in a study of identifying expanded T cells in peripheral blood. Study-wide results and limits: About 1.2 clones differed between technical replicates, versus 16.4 and 19 over time.

This CDR3 comprises 15 residues. CDR1 and CDR2 (germline): KGHSH, LQKENI. Trimming removed 2 bases from V and 2 bases from J, with 10 bases in between. V usage is TRBV18 and J usage is TRBJ2-1, with D perhaps TRBD1 or TRBD2 (5 bases each). Sample: blood. The sequence came from a person aged 18 to 75 in good health. For the CDR3, the DNA is TGTGCCAGCTCACCAACCGGGACGGCCTACAATGAGCAGTTCTTC. Its translation is CASSPTGTAYNEQFF.